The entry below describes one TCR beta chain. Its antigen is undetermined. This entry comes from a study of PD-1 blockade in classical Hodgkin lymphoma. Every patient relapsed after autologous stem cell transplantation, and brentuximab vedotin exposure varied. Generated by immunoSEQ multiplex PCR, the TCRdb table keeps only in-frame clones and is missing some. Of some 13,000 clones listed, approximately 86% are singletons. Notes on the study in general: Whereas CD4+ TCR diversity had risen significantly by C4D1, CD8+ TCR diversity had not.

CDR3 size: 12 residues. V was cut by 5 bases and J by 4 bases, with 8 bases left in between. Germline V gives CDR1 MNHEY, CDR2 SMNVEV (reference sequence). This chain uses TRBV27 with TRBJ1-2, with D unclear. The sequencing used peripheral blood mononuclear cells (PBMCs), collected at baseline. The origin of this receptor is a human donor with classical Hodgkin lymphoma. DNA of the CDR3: TGTGCCAGCAGTCCGAACCCCTATGGCTACACCTTC. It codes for CASSPNPYGYTF.